This T cell receptor (beta chain) was recorded in a study of blood T cell repertoires in COVID-19. Study at large: Spain, Italy and the United States supplied samples that represented acute and convalescent COVID-19. T cells, B-cell-depleted T cells, or PBMCs provided the cDNA or gDNA that served as material.

Seattle patients were enrolled while actively infected and followed longitudinally. V lost 4 bases and J 0 bases, leaving 13 bases between the germline ends. The CDR3 runs 15 residues. Germline CDR1 reads MNHEY; CDR2 reads SMNVEV (reference sequence). Per the original data handling: The authors estimated nucleated cell counts from reference gene primer amplification. Only in-frame clones appear in the TCRdb table, and some are missing; sequencing was by immunoSEQ multiplex PCR. V and J calls plus clone size are reproduced from that table; the DNA served to infer D and trimming. The data contain about 370,000 clones, about 89% of them singletons.

V and J are TRBV27 and TRBJ2-7, with D perhaps matching TRBD2 (6 bases). The sequenced material came from peripheral blood. The receptor was isolated from a young woman with COVID-19, enrolled during active disease. CDR3 bases: TGTGCCAGCAGTTATCGACTAGGTGCCTCCTACGAGCAGTACTTC. Translating gives CASSYRLGASYEQYF.